Sequencing of this TCR beta chain was carried out in a study of spatial heterogeneity in lung cancer. Study overall: Detected sequences consistently included more beta-chain ones than alpha-chain ones. An average of more than ten raw reads was observed per unique TCR and UMI combination.

Each CDR3 protein is one row after TCRdb ran MiXCR on the 5' RACE reads. Among tens of thousands of distinct CDR3 sequences, about an eighth were seen once, and the ten largest hold roughly 7%. As to time point: sample taken at primary tumor resection. Unsorted whole RNA from tumor, nontumor lung or frozen PBMC underwent sequencing. Samples were obtained from about 72 donors, all untreated early-stage non-small cell lung cancer patients. From germline, CDR1 is SGHDT and CDR2 YYEEEE. This CDR3 has 15 amino acids. V lost 4 bases and J 5 bases, leaving 18 bases between the germline ends. This clonotype was seen only a few times.

This sequence was found in a male donor with early-stage non-small cell lung cancer. The genes are TRBV5-6 and TRBJ2-5; weak D call: TRBD1 (6 bases). The sample in question was PBMCs, obtained at surgery. CDR3 amino acids: CASSDLGQQSETQYF. CDR3 in DNA: TGTGCCAGCAGCGACCTTGGACAGCAGTCGGAGACCCAGTACTTC.